Below are 11 T cell receptor beta chains sequenced from a single sample in a study of T-cell reconstitution after alpha-beta-depleted transplantation in children. TCRbeta library preparation incorporated unique molecular identifiers. TCRdb used MiXCR to reprocess the PCR reads, holding one entry per CDR3 protein. The table records approximately 500,000 distinct CDR3 sequences, roughly 10% of them present only once. Specimen: PBMCs, collected before TCRalphabeta/CD19-depleted stem cell transplant. The receptor source for this set is a child aged 2-15 years with inherited bone marrow failure, due to receive a stem cell transplant.

This clonotype was detected many times. The chain links TRBV7-2 to TRBJ2-1; D may correspond to TRBD1 or TRBD2 (5 bases each). The CDR3 contains 13 residues. V was cut by 4 bases and J by 3 bases, with 7 bases left in between. CDR1 is SGHTA and CDR2 is FQGNSA in the germline V gene. The CDR3 nucleotides read TGTGCCAGCAGCTGGGGGAACTACAATGAGCAGTTCTTC. It yields the protein CASSWGNYNEQFF.

This clonotype was counted at least ten times. This rearrangement joins TRBV5-1 to TRBJ2-5, with a tentative D call TRBD2 (6 bases). V was cut by 2 bases and J by 1 base, with 15 bases left in between. This CDR3 comprises 16 residues. The germline CDR1 and CDR2 sequences are SGHRS and YFSETQ. The CDR3 is CASSFYPRESQETQYF. The CDR3 coding sequence is TGCGCCAGCAGCTTCTATCCCCGGGAGAGCCAAGAGACCCAGTACTTC.

This clonotype occurred many times. The J gene is TRBJ2-1, the V gene TRBV6-4; 14 bases align to TRBD2. Germline V gene data show CDR1 as MRHNA and CDR2 as SNTAGT. The ends lost 5 bases at V and 3 bases at J; junction bases unmatched: 18. CDR3 length: 21 residues. CDR3 sequence reads: CASSRRGLAGVNPNFYNEQFF. The CDR3 nucleotides read TGTGCCAGCAGTAGACGGGGACTAGCGGGAGTCAATCCCAACTTCTACAATGAGCAGTTCTTC.

Comments on this clonotype: A much bigger clone sits one base away, suggesting this may be a read error. The CDR3 sequence is CARYSVNDQETQYF. DNA for the CDR3: TGTGCCAGGTATAGCGTGAATGACCAAGAGACCCAGTACTTC. The chain links TRBV9 to TRBJ2-5; maybe TRBD2 (5 bases). V was pared by 8 bases and J by 0 bases, with 14 bases between. Germline V CDR1 and CDR2: SGDLS, YYNGEE. The CDR3 totals 14 residues.

The table lists this clonotype with a few counts. V gene TRBV28 combines with J gene TRBJ1-6, with TRBD1 matching 9 bases. Losses at the gene ends were 6 bases for V and 8 bases for J; bases not matched to a gene: 11. Germline V gene lookup returns CDR1 MDHEN and CDR2 SYDVKM. The CDR3 is 16 amino acids. Here the CDR3 reads CASSPWTGAYHSPLHF. DNA of the CDR3: TGTGCCAGCAGCCCTTGGACAGGGGCGTATCATTCACCCCTCCACTTT.

There are many counts of this clonotype. The rearrangement joins TRBV4-1 to TRBJ2-3; 11 positions agree with TRBD2. Trimming cost V 2 bases and J 3 bases; bases outside gene matches: 4. The CDR3 is 16 residues long. Germline CDR1 is MGHRA and CDR2 is YSYEKL. The CDR3 sequence: CASSQSLAGATDTQYF. The CDR3 DNA reads as TGCGCCAGCAGCCAATCACTAGCGGGAGCTACAGATACGCAGTATTTT.

In its sample, this clonotype was seen many times. The chain carries TRBV5-1 and TRBJ1-1, with 9 positions matching TRBD1. V dropped 7 bases and J dropped 3; count of bases not matched to a gene: 7. This CDR3 contains 14 residues. Per germline, CDR1 SGHRS and CDR2 YFSETQ. The CDR3 loop is CASLLGQGHTEAFF. The CDR3 DNA reads as TGCGCCAGCTTACTAGGACAGGGGCACACTGAAGCTTTCTTT.

This clonotype has ten or more counts. The rearrangement links TRBV30 to TRBJ1-2; 8 nucleotides line up with TRBD1. Looked up from germline, CDR1 is GTSNPN and CDR2 is SVGIG (reference sequence). With V trimmed by 5 bases and J by 8 bases, 4 bases remained unmatched. The CDR3 length is 11 residues. The CDR3 sequence is CAWRNRGGYTF. CDR3 DNA sequence: TGTGCCTGGCGTAACAGGGGGGGCTACACCTTC.

By proportion, this clonotype is medium-sized (0.01 to 0.1%). CDR3: CASTESGLSYEQYF. CDR3 DNA sequence: TGTGCCAGCACGGAGAGCGGGCTCTCCTACGAGCAGTACTTC. The chain is built from TRBV12-3 or TRBV12-4 and TRBJ2-7, with TRBD2 as a possible D gene (6 bases). The V end was cut by 7 bases, the J end by 0 bases, with 13 bases between. This CDR3 spans 14 amino acids.

The chain employs TRBV24-1 and TRBJ2-5; D may be TRBD1 (8 bases). Germline V gene data show CDR1 as KGHDR and CDR2 as SFDVKD. The CDR3 extends over 17 amino acids. V was cut by 7 bases and J by 5 bases, with 25 bases left in between. CDR3 nucleotides: TGTGCCACCAGCGATGGACAGGGCGGGGGTATAATGGAGACCCAGTACTTC. This sequence encodes CATSDGQGGGIMETQYF.

This clonotype was recorded at least ten times. The chain combines TRBV28 with TRBJ1-6; D not certain. The CDR3 has 15 amino acids. Germline V gives CDR1 MDHEN, CDR2 SYDVKM. V gave up 3 bases and J gave up 6 bases, with 12 bases separating them. The CDR3 loop reads CASSLSSSFNSPLHF. CDR3 nucleotides: TGTGCCAGCAGTTTGTCGTCATCGTTTAATTCACCCCTCCACTTT.